The 21 T cell receptor beta chains below were found in one sample sequenced in a study of OX40 agonist ivuxolimab in advanced cancers. The protocol was immunoSEQ multiplex PCR, while the TCRdb copy is restricted to in-frame clones and leaves out a portion. The sample has about 64,000 clones; approximately 90% are singletons. The sequenced sample was CD4+ or CD8+ T cells sorted from blood, obtained in a trial of the OX40 agonist ivuxolimab. The receptors shown here come from an adult with an advanced solid tumor such as melanoma, head and neck, liver or kidney cancer.

The chain is built from TRBV5-1 and TRBJ2-7; TRBD2 aligns across 8 bases. This CDR3 region has 14 residues. CDR1 SGHRS and CDR2 YFSETQ come from the germline V gene. V was clipped by 3 bases and J by 2 bases; unmatched bases: 4. The CDR3 reads CASSSSGSPYEQYF. DNA for the CDR3: TGCGCCAGCAGCTCAAGCGGGAGCCCCTACGAGCAGTACTTC.

This chain joins TRBV19 and TRBJ1-5; no clear D. This CDR3 region has 14 residues. Germline CDR1 is LNHDA and CDR2 is SQIVND (reference sequence). Trimming pared 0 bases from V and 6 bases from J, leaving 9 bases between. The CDR3 bases are TGTGCCAGTAGTATAGAGGCGCGTACTCAGCCCCAGCATTTT. This encodes CASSIEARTQPQHF.

The gene calls are TRBV19 and TRBJ1-2; the D gene is possibly TRBD1 (6 bases). V lost 2 bases and J lost 3, with 13 bases in between. The CDR3 is 15 residues long. Germline V gene data show CDR1 as LNHDA and CDR2 as SQIVND (reference sequence). This CDR3 reads CASSIQGTTDYGYTF. Written as DNA, the CDR3 is TGTGCCAGTAGTATACAAGGGACAACCGACTATGGCTACACCTTC. Supplemented by reference TRBV19 and TRBJ1-2, the full variable domain reads DGGITQSPKYLFRKEGQNVTLSCEQNLNHDAMYWYRQDPGQGLRLIYYSQIVNDFQKGDIAEGYSVSREKKESFPLTVTSAQKNPTAFYLCASSIQGTTDYGYTFGSGTRLTVV.

This clone was recorded only once. V is TRBV6-1 and J is TRBJ2-5; 11 nucleotides agree with TRBD1. J gave up 5 bases and V 8 bases, and 4 bases lay outside the gene matches. This CDR3 region has 13 residues. Germline CDR1 MNHNS, CDR2 SASEGT. The CDR3 DNA reads as TGTGCCAGCGGCCGGGACAGGGGGGAGACCCAGTACTTC. Its protein is CASGRDRGETQYF.

This chain links TRBV5-4 with TRBJ2-7; D might be TRBD2 (5 bases). CDR1 is SGHNT and CDR2 is YYREEE in the germline V gene (reference sequence). CDR3 length: 13 residues. Trimming left V 4 bases short and J 3 bases short, with 11 bases between. In nucleotides, the CDR3 is TGTGCCAGCAGCACTAGAGAGGGCTACGAGCAGTACTTC. Translated: CASSTREGYEQYF.

The chain employs TRBV10-3 and TRBJ2-2; D is unclear. V shed 7 bases and J shed 3 bases, with 12 bases lying between them. CDR1 ENHRY and CDR2 SYGVKD come from the germline V gene. This CDR3 contains 14 residues. The DNA for the CDR3 is TGTGCCATCAAAGGGATATCGGACACCGGGGAGCTGTTTTTT. It codes for CAIKGISDTGELFF.

The count of this clone is one. The chain joins TRBV27 to TRBJ1-4, with D possibly matching TRBD1 (5 bases). Germline values: CDR1 MNHEY, CDR2 SMNVEV (reference sequence). This CDR3 is 16 amino acids long. The ends were cut back, 7 bases at V and 8 bases at J, with 23 bases in the middle. In nucleotides, the CDR3 is TGTGCCAGCACCGTCGGGCCTACCGGCGAGGGGGAAAAACTGTTTTTT. Amino acids: CASTVGPTGEGEKLFF.

The rearrangement joins TRBV5-1 to TRBJ2-1; D is undetermined. The V end lost 4 bases, the J end lost 5 bases, and 16 bases lay between the germline ends. Germline V gene sequence: CDR1 SGHRS, CDR2 YFSETQ. The CDR3 is 15 amino acids. The CDR3 is CASSPTVASNNEQFF. In DNA form, the CDR3 reads TGCGCCAGCAGCCCTACAGTGGCGAGTAACAATGAGCAGTTCTTC.

This clone has only one observation. The chain has TRBV5-5 and TRBJ1-2; D unclear. Trimming took 0 bases from V and 7 from J, leaving 13 bases between them. The CDR3 runs 14 residues. Germline V gene data show CDR1 as SGHKS and CDR2 as YYEKEE (reference sequence). The CDR3 nucleotides read TGTGCCAGCAGCTTGGAAGAGGTCGAGGGTGGCTACACCTTC. This sequence encodes CASSLEEVEGGYTF.

The chain links TRBV27 to TRBJ2-7; no definite D call. V was trimmed by 5 bases and J by 3 bases, leaving 14 bases between them. Germline V lookup: CDR1 MNHEY, CDR2 SMNVEV (reference sequence). This CDR3 has 14 amino acids. The CDR3 nucleotides read TGTGCCAGCAGTCCCACTAAGGGTGGCTACGAGCAGTACTTC. This gives the protein CASSPTKGGYEQYF.

The chain is built from TRBV7-9 and TRBJ1-1; D uncertain. Germline V gives CDR1 SEHNR, CDR2 FQNEAQ (reference sequence). V gave up 2 bases and J gave up 6 bases, with 10 bases separating them. CDR3 length: 13 residues. The CDR3 loop reads CASSLTMGSEAFF. In nucleotides, the CDR3 is TGTGCCAGCAGCTTAACCATGGGGTCTGAAGCTTTCTTT. The full variable domain, rest sourced from reference TRBV7-9 and TRBJ1-1, is DTGVSQNPRHKITKRGQNVTFRCDPISEHNRLYWYRQTLGQGPEFLTYFQNEAQLEKSRLLSDRFSAERPKGSFSTLEIQRTEQGDSAMYLCASSLTMGSEAFFGQGTRLTVV.

V gene TRBV28 combines with J gene TRBJ2-3; D gene unclear. V gave up 3 bases and J gave up 3 bases, with 7 bases separating them. Germline CDR1 MDHEN, CDR2 SYDVKM. The CDR3 runs 13 residues. The CDR3 sequence is CASSFPGTDTQYF. The CDR3 nucleotides are TGTGCCAGCAGTTTCCCTGGGACAGATACGCAGTATTTT.

This clone occurred once. The CDR3 DNA reads as TGTGCCAGCAGCCCGCTTATGGCAGATACGCAGTATTTT. The encoded protein is CASSPLMADTQYF. This chain connects TRBV11-2 to TRBJ2-3; unclear D gene. Germline values: CDR1 SGHAT, CDR2 FQNNGV. CDR3 length equals 13 residues. Trimming removed 5 bases from V and 4 bases from J, with 10 bases in between. The entire variable domain, with the rest obtained from reference TRBV11-2 and TRBJ2-3, is as follows: EAGVAQSPRYKIIEKRQSVAFWCNPISGHATLYWYQQILGQGPKLLIQFQNNGVVDDSQLPKDRFSAERLKGVDSTLKIQPAKLEDSAVYLCASSPLMADTQYFGPGTRLTVL.

The chain couples TRBV7-8 to TRBJ2-3; 7 bases fit TRBD2. The CDR3 loop spans 16 amino acids. CDR1 SGHVS and CDR2 FQNEAQ come from the germline V gene. V lost 4 bases and J lost 1; bases outside the gene matches: 8. The CDR3 loop reads CASSSPAGSGTDTQYF. The DNA of the CDR3 is TGTGCCAGCAGCTCTCCAGCGGGATCGGGCACAGATACGCAGTATTTT.

The chain combines TRBV10-3 with TRBJ2-5, with D possibly matching TRBD2 (7 bases). The germline V gene has CDR1 ENHRY and CDR2 SYGVKD. The CDR3 has 20 residues. V lost 0 bases and J 3 bases, leaving 26 bases between the germline ends. In nucleotides, the CDR3 is TGTGCCATCAGTGAGTCCCCCCCCAAAGGGGGGGCGGTCGGAAAAGAGACCCAGTACTTC. Translation gives CAISESPPKGGAVGKETQYF.

The chain carries TRBV5-5 and TRBJ2-2, with 11 nucleotides matching TRBD2. With 2 bases clipped from V and 4 bases from J, the junction kept 7 bases outside the gene matches. Per germline, CDR1 SGHKS and CDR2 YYEKEE (reference sequence). The CDR3 length is 17 residues. The CDR3 here is CASSFQLAGVGTGELFF. In nucleotides, the CDR3 is TGTGCCAGCAGCTTTCAACTAGCGGGAGTTGGCACCGGGGAGCTGTTTTTT.

The chain links TRBV6-5 to TRBJ1-1, with 7 bases aligning to TRBD1. This CDR3 comprises 14 residues. Trimming removed 2 bases from V and 5 bases from J; junction bases left unmatched: 5. Germline V gene data show CDR1 as MNHEY and CDR2 as SVGAGI. The chain's CDR3 is CASSYDRVRTEAFF. The CDR3, as DNA: TGTGCCAGCAGTTACGACAGGGTAAGAACTGAAGCTTTCTTT.

The chain combines TRBV11-3 with TRBJ2-3; possible D gene TRBD1, 5 bases. V lost 3 bases and J 3 bases, leaving 10 bases between the germline ends. Germline CDR1 reads SGHNT; CDR2 reads YENEEA. The CDR3 covers 14 residues. In nucleotides, the CDR3 is TGTGCCAGCAGCTTCGATGGGGCGACAGATACGCAGTATTTT. This translates into CASSFDGATDTQYF. Using reference TRBV11-3 and TRBJ2-3 for the parts outside the CDR3, the full variable domain is EAGVVQSPRYKIIEKKQPVAFWCNPISGHNTLYWYLQNLGQGPELLIRYENEEAVDDSQLPKDRFSAERLKGVDSTLKIQPAELGDSAVYLCASSFDGATDTQYFGPGTRLTVL.

The chain carries TRBV5-1 and TRBJ2-3; D assignment may be TRBD1 or TRBD2 (5 bases each). Trimming took 4 bases from V and 0 from J, leaving 9 bases between them. The CDR3 contains 14 residues. Germline CDR1 is SGHRS and CDR2 is YFSETQ. The CDR3 DNA reads as TGCGCCAGCAGCCTATGGGACAGCACAGATACGCAGTATTTT. It codes for CASSLWDSTDTQYF.

V and J are TRBV7-9 and TRBJ2-3, with 12 bases aligning to TRBD2. CDR3 size: 17 residues. The V gene's germline CDR1 is SEHNR and CDR2 FQNEAQ (reference sequence). V gave up 5 bases and J gave up 4 bases; unmatched junction bases: 10. CDR3 in DNA: TGTGCCAGCAGCCAACGGATGACTAGCGGGAGCGCAGATACGCAGTATTTT. Amino acids: CASSQRMTSGSADTQYF.

J is TRBJ1-4 and V is TRBV6-5; perhaps TRBD1 as D (6 bases). The V end lost 6 bases, the J end lost 4 bases, and 15 bases lay between the germline ends. The CDR3 length is 15 residues. Germline assignment: CDR1 MNHEY and CDR2 SVGAGI. The CDR3 DNA reads TGTGCCAGCAGGACAACAGGGATTAATAATGAAAAACTGTTTTTT. It codes for CASRTTGINNEKLFF.